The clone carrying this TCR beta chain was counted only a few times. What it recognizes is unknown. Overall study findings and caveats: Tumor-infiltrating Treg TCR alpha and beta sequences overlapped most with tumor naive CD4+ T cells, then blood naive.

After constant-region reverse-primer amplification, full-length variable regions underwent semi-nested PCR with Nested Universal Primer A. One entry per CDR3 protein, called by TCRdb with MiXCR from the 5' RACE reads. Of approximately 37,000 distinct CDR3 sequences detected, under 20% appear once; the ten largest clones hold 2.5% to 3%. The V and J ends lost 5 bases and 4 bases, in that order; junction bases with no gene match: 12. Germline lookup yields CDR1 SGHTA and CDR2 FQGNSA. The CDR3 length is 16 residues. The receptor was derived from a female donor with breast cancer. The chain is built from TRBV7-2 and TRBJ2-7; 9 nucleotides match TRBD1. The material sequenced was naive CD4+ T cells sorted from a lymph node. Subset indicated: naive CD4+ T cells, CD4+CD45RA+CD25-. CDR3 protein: CASSPYLTGQGYEQYF. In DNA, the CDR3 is TGTGCCAGCAGCCCGTACCTTACGGGACAGGGTTACGAGCAGTACTTC.